This T cell receptor (beta chain) stems from a study of technical replicates of blood from a few donors. The protocol was immunoSEQ multiplex PCR, while the TCRdb copy is restricted to in-frame clones and leaves out a portion. The sample has 60,000 or so clones, 97% seen once. Germline-derived CDR1 and CDR2 are SNHLY and FYNNEI. The CDR3 loop spans 16 amino acids. Losses at the gene ends were 3 bases for V and 5 bases for J; bases not matched to a gene: 12. The source of this sequence is a human donor in good health. Sample: T cells isolated from PBMCs. The gene calls are TRBV2 and TRBJ1-2, with 7 bases matching TRBD1. The CDR3 nucleotides read TGTGCCAGCAGTGACTTAGGGGGCTTGACCCCGTATGGCTACACCTTC. Amino acid sequence: CASSDLGGLTPYGYTF.